This passage covers 28 T cell receptor beta chains from one sample sequenced in a study of T cell repertoires in cytomegalovirus infection (dated by TCRdb to about 2019). The sequencer was an Illumina HiSeq 1500. The raw public reads went through TCRdb reprocessing: fastp at Q25, MiXCR clone calling, in-frame beta chains kept. Duplicate CDR3 protein sequences are folded into a single record with the most common DNA and genes. The sample records fewer than 1,000,000 distinct CDR3 sequences, roughly 30% of which are singletons. Clones ranked in the top ten supply roughly an eighth of the sample. This specimen's treatment or condition label, per the study, means: in vitro stimulation with specific CMV peptide epitopes to enrich CMV-specific T cells. Their recognized antigens are unknown. The specimen comprised cultured CD8+ T cells from PBMCs, sampled from culture after CMV antigen stimulation. These receptors all come from a human donor in good health (CMV status not recorded). Some clones in this sample may be carry-over from other donors' samples.

This clonotype was seen a handful of times. CDR3 sequence: CASSLEPDEQFF. CDR3 DNA: TGTGCCAGCAGTTTAGAGCCGGATGAGCAGTTCTTC. V is TRBV28 and J is TRBJ2-1, with D hard to call. The germline CDR1 and CDR2 sequences are MDHEN and SYDVKM. This CDR3 comprises 12 residues. V was pared by 2 bases and J by 8 bases, with 7 bases between. The full variable domain, in which reference TRBV28 and TRBJ2-1 provide the parts outside the CDR3, is DVKVTQSSRYLVKRTGEKVFLECVQDMDHENMFWYRQDPGLGLRLIYFSYDVKMKEKGDIPEGYSVSREKKERFSLILESASTNQTSMYLCASSLEPDEQFFGPGTRLTVL.

This clonotype was detected only a few times. The rearrangement uses TRBV19 and TRBJ1-2; TRBD1 is a possible D gene (6 bases). V was pared by 4 bases and J by 3 bases, with 15 bases between. Germline V lookup: CDR1 LNHDA, CDR2 SQIVND (reference sequence). The CDR3 covers 15 residues. The CDR3: CASSRWAGEDYGYTF. Written as DNA, the CDR3 is TGTGCCAGTAGTAGATGGGCAGGGGAGGACTATGGCTACACCTTC.

The chain carries TRBV27 and TRBJ1-1; 8 nucleotides line up with TRBD1. The J segment lost 5 bases and the V segment lost 4 bases, leaving 6 bases of the junction unmatched. Per the germline V gene, CDR1 is MNHEY and CDR2 is SMNVEV (reference sequence). The CDR3 extends over 14 amino acids. The CDR3 bases are TGTGCCAGCAGTTCGGACAGGGTTGATACTGAAGCTTTCTTT. Translating gives CASSSDRVDTEAFF.

The sample holds a few counts of this clonotype. As DNA, the CDR3 is TGTGCCATCAGTGCGGGACAGGGCTCCTACAATGAGCAGTTCTTC. Its protein is CAISAGQGSYNEQFF. The J gene is TRBJ2-1, the V gene TRBV10-3; 9 nucleotides line up with TRBD1. This CDR3 spans 15 amino acids. From germline, CDR1 is ENHRY and CDR2 SYGVKD. J gave up 0 bases and V 4 bases, and 1 base lay outside the gene matches.

This clonotype turned up a few times. This chain links TRBV6-1 with TRBJ2-7, with 9 bases aligning to TRBD1. This CDR3 is built from 16 residues. The germline gives CDR1 MNHNS, CDR2 SASEGT. J lost 8 bases, V lost 1 base, and 12 bases had no gene match. In nucleotides, the CDR3 is TGTGCCAGCAGTGAAGTTGTTGGACAGGGGCTCCCCCAGCAGTACTTC. The encoded protein is CASSEVVGQGLPQQYF.

As concerns this clonotype: A much larger clone is a single base away; this may be a read error. The CDR3 loop is CSSFDEEKLFF. CDR3 bases: TGTTCCAGCTTCGATGAAGAAAAACTGTTTTTT. This chain connects TRBV7-2 to TRBJ1-4, with D uncertain. Germline values: CDR1 SGHTA, CDR2 FQGNSA. The CDR3 runs to 11 residues.

A few counts support this clonotype. The chain carries TRBV15 and TRBJ1-5, with unresolved D. V lost 0 bases, J lost 9 bases, and 9 bases lay in between. Germline-derived CDR1 and CDR2 are LNHNV and YYDKDF (reference sequence). The length of the CDR3 is 13 residues. CDR3 in DNA: TGTGCCACCAGCAGAGATCGGGTTGCGCCCCAGCATTTT. Its protein product is CATSRDRVAPQHF.

In its sample, this clonotype was seen many times. The chain couples TRBV4-1 to TRBJ1-5; the D gene is possibly TRBD1 (5 bases). Trimming removed 0 bases from V and 7 bases from J, with 16 bases in between. Germline-derived CDR1 and CDR2 are MGHRA and YSYEKL. This CDR3 region has 16 residues. The CDR3 here is CASSQDLGQLGQPQHF. The CDR3 nucleotides read TGCGCCAGCAGCCAAGATCTGGGGCAGTTGGGACAGCCCCAGCATTTT.

Only a few counts were recorded for this clonotype. The chain carries TRBV11-2 and TRBJ2-7, with D perhaps TRBD1 (5 bases). The germline gives CDR1 SGHAT, CDR2 FQNNGV. Trimming stripped 5 bases from V and 2 bases from J, with 19 bases between. The CDR3 runs to 16 residues. CDR3: CASSPWGRAVAYEQYF. In DNA, the CDR3 is TGTGCCAGCAGCCCGTGGGGCAGGGCGGTTGCCTACGAGCAGTACTTC. Together with reference TRBV11-2 and TRBJ2-7, the CDR3 gives the full variable domain: EAGVAQSPRYKIIEKRQSVAFWCNPISGHATLYWYQQILGQGPKLLIQFQNNGVVDDSQLPKDRFSAERLKGVDSTLKIQPAKLEDSAVYLCASSPWGRAVAYEQYFGPGTRLTVT.

On this clonotype: A much larger clone differs by one base, so this may be a read error. This chain uses TRBV7-2 with TRBJ2-2; perhaps TRBD1 as D (6 bases). This CDR3 comprises 16 residues. Trimming shortened V by 2 bases and J by 2 bases, and 12 bases separated the two germline ends. CDR1 is SGHTA and CDR2 is FQGNSA in the germline V gene. This chain's CDR3 is CASSLPLGHNTGELFF. The CDR3 coding sequence is TGTGCCAGCAGCTTACCCCTGGGACACAACACCGGGGAGCTGTTTTTT.

The rearrangement uses TRBV4-1 and TRBJ2-1; D is undetermined. This CDR3 has 14 residues. Trimming cost V 4 bases and J 4 bases, with 11 bases left between them. From germline, CDR1 is MGHRA and CDR2 YSYEKL. The CDR3 loop reads CASSPLDVYNEQFF. CDR3 in DNA: TGCGCCAGCAGCCCGCTCGACGTGTACAATGAGCAGTTCTTC.

This clonotype occurred once. This chain uses TRBV2 with TRBJ2-5, with a tentative D call TRBD1 (6 bases). This CDR3 contains 15 residues. Trimming took 7 bases from V and 2 from J, leaving 17 bases between them. The germline CDR1 and CDR2 sequences are SNHLY and FYNNEI. The CDR3 loop reads CASTHGTLIQETQYF. CDR3 sequence (DNA): TGTGCCAGCACCCACGGGACACTTATTCAAGAGACCCAGTACTTC.

The chain combines TRBV13 with TRBJ2-5; tentatively, D is TRBD2 (7 bases). Trimming removed 5 bases from V and 5 bases from J, with 15 bases in between. The CDR3 loop spans 14 amino acids. Germline assignment: CDR1 PRHDT and CDR2 FYEKMQ (reference sequence). CDR3 in amino acids: CASSPRGAEETQYF. The CDR3 DNA is TGTGCCAGCAGCCCTCGGGGGGCAGAGGAGACCCAGTACTTC.

The chain joins TRBV27 to TRBJ1-5; TRBD1 agrees at 7 bases. Germline CDR1 MNHEY, CDR2 SMNVEV (reference sequence). V lost 4 bases and J lost 1; bases outside the gene matches: 4. The CDR3 spans 15 residues. The CDR3 here is CASSYGGQSNQPQHF. In nucleotides, the CDR3 is TGTGCCAGCAGTTACGGGGGACAGAGCAATCAGCCCCAGCATTTT.

This clonotype has just a few counts. The chain uses TRBV10-3 and TRBJ2-7; 9 bases match TRBD1. The CDR3 extends over 17 amino acids. The junction had 11 bases not matched to a gene; V was cut back by 3 bases and J by 2 bases. The V gene's germline CDR1 is ENHRY and CDR2 SYGVKD. The CDR3 loop reads CAISERKTGQGPYEQYF. CDR3 DNA: TGTGCCATCAGTGAACGTAAAACGGGACAGGGTCCCTACGAGCAGTACTTC.

This chain uses TRBV7-2 with TRBJ1-6; 7 bases are a match to TRBD1. Germline V gene sequence: CDR1 SGHTA, CDR2 FQGNSA. The CDR3 covers 17 residues. With 6 bases clipped from V and 0 bases from J, the junction kept 8 bases outside the gene matches. The CDR3 protein is CASSSGTELSYNSPLHF. The CDR3 DNA sequence: TGTGCCAGCAGTTCCGGGACAGAACTCTCCTATAATTCACCCCTCCACTTT. Full variable domain (outside the CDR3, taken from reference TRBV7-2 and TRBJ1-6): GAGVSQSPSNKVTEKGKDVELRCDPISGHTALYWYRQSLGQGLEFLIYFQGNSAPDKSGLPSDRFSAERTGGSVSTLTIQRTQQEDSAVYLCASSSGTELSYNSPLHFGNGTRLTVT.

The rearrangement joins TRBV4-1 to TRBJ1-4; possibly TRBD1 for D (6 bases). Germline CDR1 MGHRA, CDR2 YSYEKL. CDR3 length: 15 amino acids. V was pared by 0 bases and J by 8 bases, with 13 bases between. Written as DNA, the CDR3 is TGCGCCAGCAGCCAAGAAGGCAGGGGCGGCGAAAAACTGTTTTTT. This translates into CASSQEGRGGEKLFF.

At least ten counts were recorded for this clonotype. CDR3 residues: CASSSSTAAGSYNSPLHF. The CDR3 nucleotides are TGTGCCAGCAGCTCATCGACAGCTGCAGGCTCCTATAATTCACCCCTCCACTTT. The chain couples TRBV7-2 to TRBJ1-6; TRBD1 is a possible D gene (5 bases). The V end lost 4 bases, the J end lost 0 bases, and 16 bases lay between the germline ends. The CDR3 loop spans 18 amino acids. Germline CDR1 and CDR2: SGHTA and FQGNSA. Filled out from reference TRBV7-2 and TRBJ1-6, the complete variable domain reads GAGVSQSPSNKVTEKGKDVELRCDPISGHTALYWYRQSLGQGLEFLIYFQGNSAPDKSGLPSDRFSAERTGGSVSTLTIQRTQQEDSAVYLCASSSSTAAGSYNSPLHFGNGTRLTVT.

The chain is built from TRBV6-6 and TRBJ2-7, with TRBD1 as a possible D gene (5 bases). V was trimmed by 6 bases and J by 5 bases, leaving 11 bases between them. Germline values: CDR1 MNHNY, CDR2 SVGAGI (reference sequence). This CDR3 spans 12 amino acids. CDR3 sequence (DNA): TGTGCCAGCAGCCCAGGGAATAACGAGCAGTACGTC. Amino acids: CASSPGNNEQYV.

The CDR3 DNA reads as TGTGCCAGCAGAACCGGGACAGGGGGCCGCTACGAGCAGTACGTC. This translates into CASRTGTGGRYEQYV. The rearrangement joins TRBV6-8 to TRBJ2-7; 12 bases align to TRBD1. Germline trimming cut 6 bases from V and 3 bases from J; bases unmatched to any gene: 6. Germline V gene sequence: CDR1 MNHGY, CDR2 SAAAGT. The CDR3 extends over 15 amino acids.

Turning to this clonotype: This could be a read error, since a much larger clone is one nucleotide away. The chain employs TRBV27 and TRBJ1-1, with D possibly TRBD1 on 5 matching bases. V lost 5 bases and J lost 1, with 11 bases in between. CDR1 and CDR2 (germline): MNHEY, SMNVEV (reference sequence). The CDR3 consists of 14 residues. CDR3 sequence: CASSIWGGNTEAFF. The CDR3 DNA follows: TGTGCCAGCAGTATTTGGGGGGGGAACACTGAAGCTTTCTTT.

The CDR3 is CSARQGDYTEAFF. The CDR3 nucleotides are TGCAGTGCTAGGCAGGGTGACTATACTGAAGCTTTCTTT. The rearrangement uses TRBV20-1 and TRBJ1-1; possibly TRBD1 for D (5 bases). CDR3 length: 13 residues. CDR1 DFQATT and CDR2 SNEGSKA come from the germline V gene (reference sequence). The germline V and J ends were trimmed by 3 bases and 5 bases, with 13 bases remaining between them.

The rearrangement links TRBV6-6 to TRBJ2-1; D is undetermined. Trimming cost V 2 bases and J 4 bases, with 15 bases left between them. CDR1 MNHNY and CDR2 SVGAGI come from the germline V gene (reference sequence). The CDR3 loop spans 16 amino acids. CDR3: CASSYVQAHGYNEQFF. The CDR3 region has the DNA TGTGCCAGCAGTTACGTGCAGGCTCACGGATACAATGAGCAGTTCTTC.

The chain employs TRBV12-5 and TRBJ2-3; TRBD2 is a possible D gene (6 bases). Germline CDR1 and CDR2: LGHNT and FRNRAP. This CDR3 contains 16 residues. V was clipped by 7 bases and J by 3 bases, with 20 bases between them. The CDR3 region has the DNA TGTGCTAGTGCCGGGGGTCCGGGACGTGGGACAGATACGCAGTATTTT. Its translation: CASAGGPGRGTDTQYF.

The chain combines TRBV2 with TRBJ1-2; D not resolved. Germline V lookup: CDR1 SNHLY, CDR2 FYNNEI. The CDR3 is 12 residues long. V was shortened by 6 bases and J by 5 bases, with 10 bases between the two germline ends. CDR3 nucleotides: TGTGCCAGCAGCCCCGACGAATATGGCTACACCTTC. It encodes CASSPDEYGYTF. Full variable domain (rest looked up from reference TRBV2 and TRBJ1-2): EPEVTQTPSHQVTQMGQEVILRCVPISNHLYFYWYRQILGQKVEFLVSFYNNEISEKSEIFDDQFSVERPDGSNFTLKIRSTKLEDSAMYFCASSPDEYGYTFGSGTRLTVV.

The chain employs TRBV7-9 and TRBJ1-4, with 7 bases identical to TRBD1. Germline loops: CDR1 SEHNR, CDR2 FQNEAQ (reference sequence). V trimming: 4 bases; J trimming: 13 bases; junction bases outside the gene matches: 6. The CDR3 has 12 amino acids. The CDR3 DNA reads TGTGCCAGCAGCTCCCGGGACAGCAGACTGTTTTTT. This translates into CASSSRDSRLFF.

This clonotype was counted ten times or more. The gene calls are TRBV7-6 and TRBJ2-6, with D unresolved. The CDR3 extends over 20 amino acids. CDR1 and CDR2 from the germline V gene are SGHVS and FNYEAQ. V shed 3 bases and J shed 0 bases, with 21 bases lying between them. The CDR3, as DNA: TGTGCCAGCAGCTTTTTCCCCCAGGTTCACGATTCCTCTGGGGCCAACGTCCTGACTTTC. Encoded protein: CASSFFPQVHDSSGANVLTF.

This clonotype was detected only a few times. J is TRBJ2-1 and V is TRBV24-1; 11 nucleotides match TRBD1. Losses at the gene ends were 0 bases for V and 4 bases for J; bases not matched to a gene: 4. Germline assignment: CDR1 KGHDR and CDR2 SFDVKD. CDR3 length: 17 amino acids. The CDR3 sequence: CATSDLRTGGEYNEQFF. CDR3 DNA sequence: TGTGCCACCAGTGATTTGCGGACAGGGGGCGAATACAATGAGCAGTTCTTC.